These 15 T cell receptor beta chains originate from one sample sequenced in a study of CD8 T cells in Susac syndrome. After extraction with the RNeasy kit, roughly 0.5 to 1 ug of the RNA was reverse transcribed using random hexamers. Each CDR3 protein gets one entry after TCRdb re-called the immunoSEQ multiplex PCR reads with MiXCR. The repertoire includes about 150,000 distinct CDR3 sequences, nearly 97% of them detected once, and approximately 0.15% sits in the top ten. The sequenced material came from CD8+ T cells from PBMCs. Receptors originate from a human donor with multiple sclerosis.

V and J are TRBV27 and TRBJ1-2; no clear D gene. The V and J ends lost 2 bases and 3 bases respectively, with 10 bases between them. The CDR3 contains 14 residues. Per the germline V gene, CDR1 is MNHEY and CDR2 is SMNVEV (reference sequence). CDR3 in amino acids: CASSLAGPDYGYTF. In DNA, the CDR3 is TGTGCCAGCAGTTTAGCCGGACCGGACTATGGCTACACCTTC.

The chain carries TRBV3-1 and TRBJ2-1, with TRBD1 as a possible D gene (6 bases). V dropped 1 base and J dropped 4 bases, with 11 bases sitting between them. Looked up from germline, CDR1 is LGHDT and CDR2 is YNNKEL (reference sequence). The CDR3 spans 15 residues. CDR3 loop: CASSQAGVGYNEQFF. The CDR3 bases are TGTGCCAGCAGCCAAGCAGGGGTGGGGTACAATGAGCAGTTCTTC.

This chain connects TRBV19 to TRBJ1-1; no reliable D call. There are 13 residues in the CDR3. Germline assignment: CDR1 LNHDA and CDR2 SQIVND (reference sequence). V lost 9 bases and J 3 bases, leaving 14 bases between the germline ends. CDR3: CASRPSDYTEAFF. In DNA, the CDR3 is TGTGCCAGCCGACCCTCGGATTACACTGAAGCTTTCTTT.

This chain connects TRBV20-1 to TRBJ2-7, with D possibly TRBD2 on 6 matching bases. The V gene's germline CDR1 is DFQATT and CDR2 SNEGSKA (reference sequence). V was shortened by 6 bases and J by 1 base, with 16 bases between the two germline ends. The CDR3 has 14 amino acids. The CDR3 loop is CSAPYRDSSYEQYV. The CDR3 DNA sequence: TGCAGTGCCCCGTACCGGGACTCGTCCTACGAGCAGTACGTC.

The V call is TRBV12-3 or TRBV12-4, the J call TRBJ1-2; D is unresolved. The CDR3 consists of 12 residues. Between the trimmed V and J ends, which lost 6 bases and 3 bases, there was a span of 8 bases. The CDR3 DNA reads as TGTGCCAGCAGGGCCGGCTACTATGGCTACACCTTC. Translation gives CASRAGYYGYTF.

The chain employs TRBV3-1 and TRBJ2-3; D remains ambiguous. CDR3 length: 14 residues. V was pared by 0 bases and J by 2 bases, with 6 bases between. Germline V gene data show CDR1 as LGHDT and CDR2 as YNNKEL (reference sequence). This CDR3 reads CASSQDTLTDTQYF. For the CDR3, the DNA is TGTGCCAGCAGCCAAGATACTCTCACAGATACGCAGTATTTT.

The sample holds one count of this clonotype. V and J are TRBV4-1 and TRBJ2-7; weak D call: TRBD2 (6 bases). The CDR3 is 16 amino acids. Trimming removed 0 bases from V and 4 bases from J, with 16 bases in between. Germline values: CDR1 MGHRA, CDR2 YSYEKL. The CDR3 loop is CASSQEPGRGTYEQYF. DNA of the CDR3: TGCGCCAGCAGCCAAGAGCCGGGCCGAGGGACTTACGAGCAGTACTTC.

This chain connects TRBV20-1 to TRBJ2-7, with D hard to call. The V end lost 3 bases, the J end lost 4 bases, and 22 bases lay between the germline ends. This CDR3 has 16 amino acids. The germline CDR1 and CDR2 sequences are DFQATT and SNEGSKA (reference sequence). In DNA form, the CDR3 reads TGCAGTGCTAGGCCCCTAGAGCTTCAGCCACGGTACGAGCAGTACTTC. Protein: CSARPLELQPRYEQYF.

The chain has TRBV3-1 and TRBJ1-2, with D unresolved. Trimming stripped 2 bases from V and 4 bases from J, with 8 bases between. Germline V gene data show CDR1 as LGHDT and CDR2 as YNNKEL (reference sequence). The CDR3 runs to 13 residues. Written as DNA, the CDR3 is TGTGCCAGCAGCCAAAGGAACGGCTATGGCTACACCTTC. Translation gives CASSQRNGYGYTF.

The gene calls are TRBV7-9 and TRBJ2-5; TRBD2 is a possible D gene (6 bases). The V and J ends lost 7 bases and 2 bases respectively, with 23 bases between them. This CDR3 contains 17 residues. The germline CDR1 and CDR2 sequences are SEHNR and FQNEAQ (reference sequence). The CDR3 region is CASTTISRGSSQETQYF. For the CDR3, the DNA is TGTGCCAGCACCACGATATCACGGGGGTCCTCTCAAGAGACCCAGTACTTC.

J is TRBJ2-3 and V is TRBV12-3 or TRBV12-4; unclear D gene. V was clipped by 7 bases and J by 2 bases, with 4 bases between them. The CDR3 is 11 amino acids. The CDR3: CASTVTDTQYF. The CDR3, as DNA: TGTGCCAGCACCGTCACAGATACGCAGTATTTT.

J is TRBJ2-1 and V is TRBV6-5; unclear D gene. Per germline, CDR1 MNHEY and CDR2 SVGAGI. The length of the CDR3 is 13 residues. Between the trimmed V and J ends, which lost 0 bases and 9 bases, there was a span of 9 bases. The CDR3 is CASSYSTLGEQFF. The CDR3 DNA sequence: TGTGCCAGCAGTTACTCGACGTTGGGTGAGCAGTTCTTC.

V usage is TRBV11-2 and J usage is TRBJ2-1; D is uncertain. Germline V gives CDR1 SGHAT, CDR2 FQNNGV. This CDR3 is built from 14 residues. Trimming cost V 0 bases and J 9 bases, with 12 bases left between them. This CDR3 is CASSLDPISLEQFF. CDR3 sequence (DNA): TGTGCCAGCAGCTTAGATCCCATCAGTCTTGAGCAGTTCTTC.

The CDR3 nucleotides read TGCAGTGCTTCGAGTGACTTCGAGACCTACGAGCAGTACTTC. It encodes CSASSDFETYEQYF. The rearrangement uses TRBV20-1 and TRBJ2-7; D not certain. Germline values: CDR1 DFQATT, CDR2 SNEGSKA (reference sequence). This CDR3 is built from 14 residues. Between the trimmed V and J ends, which lost 5 bases and 2 bases, there was a span of 16 bases.

The rearrangement links TRBV5-5 to TRBJ1-6; unclear D gene. In germline, CDR1 is SGHKS, CDR2 YYEKEE (reference sequence). V dropped 2 bases and J dropped 9 bases, with 9 bases sitting between them. The CDR3 length is 13 residues. CDR3 DNA: TGTGCCAGCAGCTTCGGGAACGCTTCACCCCTCCACTTT. It specifies CASSFGNASPLHF.